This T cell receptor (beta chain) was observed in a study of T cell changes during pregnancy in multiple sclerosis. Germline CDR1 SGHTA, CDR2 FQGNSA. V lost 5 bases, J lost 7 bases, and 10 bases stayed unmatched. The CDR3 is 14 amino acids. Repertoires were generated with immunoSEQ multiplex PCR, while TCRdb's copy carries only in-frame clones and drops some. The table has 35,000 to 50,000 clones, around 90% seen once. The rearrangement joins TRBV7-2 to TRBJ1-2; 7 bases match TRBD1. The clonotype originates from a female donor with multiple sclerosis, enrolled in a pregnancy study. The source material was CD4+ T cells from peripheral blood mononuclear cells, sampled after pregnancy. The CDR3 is CASSVKTGSTGYTF. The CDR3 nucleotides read TGTGCCAGCAGCGTAAAGACAGGGTCTACTGGCTACACCTTC. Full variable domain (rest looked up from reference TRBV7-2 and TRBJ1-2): GAGVSQSPSNKVTEKGKDVELRCDPISGHTALYWYRQSLGQGLEFLIYFQGNSAPDKSGLPSDRFSAERTGGSVSTLTIQRTQQEDSAVYLCASSVKTGSTGYTFGSGTRLTVV.